Presented here are 18 T cell receptor beta chains from one specimen sequenced in a study of blood T cell repertoires in COVID-19. Libraries were prepared by immunoSEQ multiplex PCR; TCRdb keeps only in-frame clonotypes and omits some of them. The top ten hold roughly 8% of the sample, which has about 210,000 clones, about 86% seen once. The material sequenced was peripheral blood. The receptors originated from a woman aged 50 to 60 with acute or convalescent COVID-19.

The V gene is TRBV5-1, the J gene TRBJ2-1; 7 bases align to TRBD1. The CDR3 is made up of 12 amino acids. CDR1 and CDR2 from the germline V gene are SGHRS and YFSETQ. V shed 4 bases and J 6 bases; nucleotides not matched to a gene: 1. CDR3 in amino acids: CASSDRANEQFF. CDR3 bases: TGCGCCAGCAGCGACAGGGCCAATGAGCAGTTCTTC. Filled out from reference TRBV5-1 and TRBJ2-1, the complete variable domain reads KAGVTQTPRYLIKTRGQQVTLSCSPISGHRSVSWYQQTPGQGLQFLFEYFSETQRNKGNFPGRFSGRQFSNSRSEMNVSTLELGDSALYLCASSDRANEQFFGPGTRLTVL.

This clone was counted once. This chain connects TRBV14 to TRBJ2-5; 8 bases align to TRBD2. The V gene end was trimmed by 2 bases and the J gene end by 2 bases; junction bases not matched to a gene: 10. This CDR3 has 17 residues. Germline CDR1 is SGHDN and CDR2 is FVKESK. As DNA, the CDR3 is TGTGCCAGCAGCCAACTTCCCCGAGCGGGAGTACAAGAGACCCAGTACTTC. It encodes CASSQLPRAGVQETQYF.

The DNA of the CDR3 is TGCGCCAGCAGCCAAGGGGGGGGAGGAGAGACCCAGTACTTC. Protein sequence: CASSQGGGGETQYF. V gene TRBV4-1 combines with J gene TRBJ2-5, with 7 bases fitting TRBD2. Per germline, CDR1 MGHRA and CDR2 YSYEKL. The CDR3 runs 14 residues. The V gene end was trimmed by 1 base and the J gene end by 4 bases; junction bases not matched to a gene: 3.

The chain joins TRBV19 to TRBJ1-3, with 8 bases lining up with TRBD1. CDR1 LNHDA and CDR2 SQIVND come from the germline V gene (reference sequence). V was pared by 6 bases and J by 0 bases, with 7 bases of the junction left unmatched. This CDR3 is built from 16 residues. CDR3 sequence (DNA): TGTGCCAGTAGCCCCGGGACAGGAAACTCTGGAAACACCATATATTTT. Translation gives CASSPGTGNSGNTIYF.

V usage is TRBV6-1 and J usage is TRBJ1-5; 7 bases agree with TRBD1. The CDR3 loop spans 15 amino acids. Losses at the gene ends were 2 bases for V and 5 bases for J; bases not matched to a gene: 6. CDR1 is MNHNS, CDR2 SASEGT, per germline. Here the CDR3 DNA reads TGTGCCAGCAGTGAACGCGACAGGGCCCATCAGCCCCAGCATTTT. Its protein is CASSERDRAHQPQHF.

This clone has a handful of counts. The chain carries TRBV5-1 and TRBJ1-6, with TRBD1 matching over 9 bases. The CDR3 is made up of 13 amino acids. V was pared by 5 bases and J by 6 bases, with 0 bases of the junction left unmatched. The germline CDR1 and CDR2 sequences are SGHRS and YFSETQ. In DNA, the CDR3 is TGCGCCAGCAGGACAGGGGGTAATTCACCCCTCCACTTT. Translating gives CASRTGGNSPLHF.

This clone was seen a few times. The chain couples TRBV7-9 to TRBJ1-5; the D gene is possibly TRBD1 (5 bases). Germline V CDR1 and CDR2: SEHNR, FQNEAQ (reference sequence). Trimming took off 4 bases at V and 9 bases at J, with 19 bases between the two ends. The CDR3 covers 15 residues. DNA for the CDR3: TGTGCCAGCAGCTCGTCCTCAAAAGGGGTAGGGCCCCAGCATTTT. This encodes CASSSSSKGVGPQHF.

The CDR3 region has the DNA TGCAGTGCTAGTTTTCAGGGGAACACCGGGGAGCTGTTTTTT. This encodes CSASFQGNTGELFF. The rearrangement links TRBV20-1 to TRBJ2-2; tentative D call: TRBD1 (5 bases). Germline CDR1 and CDR2: DFQATT and SNEGSKA (reference sequence). There are 14 residues in the CDR3. The V end lost 3 bases, the J end lost 1 base, and 9 bases lay between the germline ends.

This clone showed up just once. The chain uses TRBV24-1 and TRBJ1-2; TRBD1 aligns across 7 bases. The CDR3 has 14 amino acids. Germline V CDR1 and CDR2: KGHDR, SFDVKD. V shed 2 bases, J shed 6 bases, and the junction held 5 bases outside the gene matches. Here the CDR3 reads CATSDSGGRNGYTF. In DNA form, the CDR3 reads TGTGCCACCAGTGATTCAGGGGGGCGAAATGGCTACACCTTC.

The chain employs TRBV5-5 and TRBJ2-1, with 9 bases identical to TRBD2. This CDR3 spans 15 amino acids. With V trimmed by 1 base and J by 7 bases, 6 bases remained unmatched. Germline values: CDR1 SGHKS, CDR2 YYEKEE (reference sequence). This CDR3 reads CASSLMASGMNEQFF. CDR3 DNA: TGTGCCAGCAGCTTGATGGCTAGCGGGATGAATGAGCAGTTCTTC.

This chain connects TRBV4-2 to TRBJ2-1, with a possible D match to TRBD2 (6 bases). V was clipped by 0 bases and J by 6 bases, with 12 bases between them. CDR1 is LGHNA and CDR2 is YNFKEQ in the germline V gene. The CDR3 loop spans 15 amino acids. DNA for the CDR3: TGTGCCAGCAGCCAAGATTTGACTAGAGTCAATGAGCAGTTCTTC. Translation: CASSQDLTRVNEQFF.

V is TRBV14 and J is TRBJ2-5; D is possibly TRBD2 (5 bases). Trimming stripped 1 base from V and 7 bases from J, with 13 bases between. CDR3 length: 14 residues. The germline V gene encodes CDR1 SGHDN and CDR2 FVKESK. The CDR3: CASSQAPGLGTQYF. For the CDR3, the DNA is TGTGCCAGCAGCCAAGCACCGGGGTTGGGGACCCAGTACTTC.

To note about this clone: The junction and the germline gene differ at one end; a read error may be behind it. The chain uses TRBV28 and TRBJ1-2, with D unresolved. The CDR3 sequence is 13 residues long. The V gene's germline CDR1 is MDHEN and CDR2 SYDVKM. CDR3 sequence (DNA): TGTGCCAGCAGTTTTAAGCCGAACTATGACTACACCTTC. Its translation is CASSFKPNYDYTF.

J is TRBJ1-6 and V is TRBV9; TRBD1 is a possible D gene (5 bases). CDR1 is SGDLS, CDR2 YYNGEE, per germline. CDR3 length: 17 residues. V was shortened by 3 bases and J by 7 bases, with 20 bases between the two germline ends. CDR3 region: CASSATSVQGGNSPLHF. Written as DNA, the CDR3 is TGTGCCAGCAGCGCCACCTCGGTGCAGGGTGGGAATTCACCCCTCCACTTT.

The rearrangement links TRBV3-1 (or the pseudogene TRBV3-2) to TRBJ1-1; the match to TRBD1 covers 7 bases. This CDR3 spans 15 amino acids. Unmatched junction bases numbered 8, after V lost 4 bases and J lost 3 bases. The germline V gene has CDR1 LGHDT and CDR2 YNNKEL (reference sequence). CDR3 nucleotides: TGTGCCAGCAGCCGGGGCGGGGACAGATACACTGAAGCTTTCTTT. This encodes CASSRGGDRYTEAFF.

This clone came up once. The V gene is TRBV7-2, the J gene TRBJ2-7, with TRBD2 identical over 7 bases. CDR1 is SGHTA, CDR2 FQGNSA, per germline. With V trimmed by 5 bases and J by 8 bases, 6 bases remained unmatched. CDR3 length: 12 amino acids. In nucleotides, the CDR3 is TGTGCCAGCAGCCTAGGTAGCGGGCAGCAGTACTTC. It specifies CASSLGSGQQYF.

The J gene is TRBJ2-1, the V gene TRBV5-1; the D gene is possibly TRBD1 (5 bases). With 5 bases removed from V and 3 bases from J, the gap between germline ends came to 12 bases. The CDR3 totals 14 residues. In germline, CDR1 is SGHRS, CDR2 YFSETQ. CDR3 sequence: CASSTQAVYNEQFF. CDR3 sequence (DNA): TGCGCCAGCAGTACACAGGCCGTCTACAATGAGCAGTTCTTC.

The chain is built from TRBV6-6 and TRBJ2-7; TRBD2 is a possible D gene (6 bases). Germline V gene data show CDR1 as MNHNY and CDR2 as SVGAGI (reference sequence). The CDR3 sequence is 10 residues long. Between the trimmed V and J ends, which lost 8 bases and 7 bases, there was a span of 9 bases. The CDR3 sequence is CASRREEQYF. The DNA of the CDR3 is TGTGCCAGCCGGCGGGAAGAGCAGTACTTC.